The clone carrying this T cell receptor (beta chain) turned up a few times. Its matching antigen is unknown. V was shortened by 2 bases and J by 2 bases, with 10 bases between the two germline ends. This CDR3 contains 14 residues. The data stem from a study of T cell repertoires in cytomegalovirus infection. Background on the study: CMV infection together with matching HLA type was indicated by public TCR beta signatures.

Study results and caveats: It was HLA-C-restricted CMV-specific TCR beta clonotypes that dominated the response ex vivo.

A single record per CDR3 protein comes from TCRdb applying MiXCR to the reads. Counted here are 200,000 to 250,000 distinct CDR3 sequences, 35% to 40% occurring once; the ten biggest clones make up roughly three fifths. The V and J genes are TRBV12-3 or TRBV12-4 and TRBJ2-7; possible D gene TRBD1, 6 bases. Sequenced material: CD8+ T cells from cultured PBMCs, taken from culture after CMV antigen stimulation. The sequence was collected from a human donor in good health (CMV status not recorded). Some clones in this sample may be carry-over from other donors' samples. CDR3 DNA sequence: TGTGCCAGCAGTTTAATGGACAGAGCCTACGAGCAGTACTTC. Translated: CASSLMDRAYEQYF.